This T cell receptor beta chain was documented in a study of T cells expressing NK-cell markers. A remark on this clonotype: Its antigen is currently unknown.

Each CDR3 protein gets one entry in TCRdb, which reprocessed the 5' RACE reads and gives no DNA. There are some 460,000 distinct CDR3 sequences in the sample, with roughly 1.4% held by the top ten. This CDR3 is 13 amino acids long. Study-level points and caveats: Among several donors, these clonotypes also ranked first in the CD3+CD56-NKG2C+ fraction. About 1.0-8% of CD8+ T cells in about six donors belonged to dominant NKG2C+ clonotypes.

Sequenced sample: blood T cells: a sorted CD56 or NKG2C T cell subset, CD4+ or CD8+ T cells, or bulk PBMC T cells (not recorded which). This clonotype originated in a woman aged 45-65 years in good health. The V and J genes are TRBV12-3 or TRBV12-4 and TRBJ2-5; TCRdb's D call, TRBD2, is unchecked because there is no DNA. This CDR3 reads CASRRRQRETQYF.